The 23 T cell receptor beta chains below come from one sample, sequenced in a study of shared clonotypes between healthy human individuals. Profiled with immunoSEQ multiplex PCR; TCRdb holds only in-frame clones, not every one. The profile shows about 640,000 clones, roughly 78% of them singletons. The sample taken for sequencing was memory CD4+ T cells sorted from blood. Subset defined: CD45RA-negative fraction. The origin of the receptors is a woman aged 25-40 years in good health.

V and J are TRBV6-5 and TRBJ2-5; the D gene is possibly TRBD1 (6 bases). The CDR3 runs 16 residues. Germline V gene sequence: CDR1 MNHEY, CDR2 SVGAGI. Trimming left V 2 bases short and J 2 bases short, with 15 bases between. Here the CDR3 reads CASSYRWARGQETQYF. The CDR3 bases are TGTGCCAGCAGTTACCGTTGGGCCAGGGGTCAAGAGACCCAGTACTTC.

This clone was counted a few times. This chain joins TRBV6-5 and TRBJ1-1; D may be TRBD1 (6 bases). The length of the CDR3 is 16 residues. Per the germline V gene, CDR1 is MNHEY and CDR2 is SVGAGI. Trimming removed 0 bases from V and 4 bases from J, with 15 bases in between. The chain's CDR3 is CASSYSTAGVGTEAFF. In DNA, the CDR3 is TGTGCCAGCAGTTACTCGACGGCAGGGGTGGGCACTGAAGCTTTCTTT.

The chain has TRBV5-1 and TRBJ2-1; 10 bases are shared with TRBD2. The CDR3 has 15 residues. CDR1 is SGHRS and CDR2 is YFSETQ in the germline V gene. V was clipped by 1 base and J by 6 bases; unmatched bases: 4. The CDR3 DNA sequence: TGCGCCAGCAGCTTGTCGGGACTAGCGAGCAATGAGCAGTTCTTC. Translating it yields CASSLSGLASNEQFF.

The rearrangement uses TRBV5-1 and TRBJ1-2, with D possibly matching TRBD1 (6 bases). The CDR3 spans 14 residues. CDR1 and CDR2 from the germline V gene are SGHRS and YFSETQ. Trimming removed 0 bases at V and 1 base at J, with 7 bases between. CDR3 sequence: CASSLGTVNYGYTF. Here the CDR3 DNA reads TGCGCCAGCAGCTTGGGGACAGTTAACTATGGCTACACCTTC.

The CDR3, as DNA: TGTGCCAGCAGCGTAGAGGGGGATACCTCCTACAATGAGCAGTTCTTC. Encoded protein: CASSVEGDTSYNEQFF. The chain uses TRBV9 and TRBJ2-1, with D tentatively TRBD1 (6 bases). CDR3 length: 16 amino acids. CDR1 is SGDLS and CDR2 is YYNGEE in the germline V gene. The ends were cut back, 0 bases at V and 0 bases at J, with 10 bases in the middle.

The V call is TRBV5-6, the J call TRBJ1-1; 8 nucleotides align to TRBD1. Germline V gene sequence: CDR1 SGHDT, CDR2 YYEEEE. Trimming took 4 bases from V and 5 from J; bases not matched to a gene: 10. The CDR3 spans 15 residues. The CDR3 DNA follows: TGTGCCAGCAGCGCACGACAGGGGCTGACGACTGAAGCTTTCTTT. Translated, it gives CASSARQGLTTEAFF. Full variable domain (rest looked up from reference TRBV5-6 and TRBJ1-1): DAGVTQSPTHLIKTRGQQVTLRCSPKSGHDTVSWYQQALGQGPQFIFQYYEEEERQRGNFPDRFSGHQFPNYSSELNVNALLLGDSALYLCASSARQGLTTEAFFGQGTRLTVV.

V and J are TRBV15 and TRBJ1-3, with D uncertain. The CDR3 is 16 residues long. Germline V CDR1 and CDR2: LNHNV, YYDKDF (reference sequence). Trimming cost V 1 base and J 1 base, with 11 bases left between them. CDR3 nucleotides: TGTGCCACCAGCAGAGTCATTGGGGTATCTGGAAACACCATATATTTT. Translated: CATSRVIGVSGNTIYF.

This clone came up a few times. The chain is built from TRBV19 and TRBJ2-5; perhaps TRBD2 as D (6 bases). CDR1 is LNHDA and CDR2 is SQIVND in the germline V gene (reference sequence). V was trimmed by 2 bases and J by 4 bases, leaving 14 bases between them. This CDR3 spans 15 amino acids. This CDR3 reads CASSISLGAGETQYF. CDR3 coding DNA: TGTGCCAGTAGTATATCCCTTGGAGCGGGAGAGACCCAGTACTTC.

The CDR3 spells CASSLDAGPVFNEQFF. The CDR3 DNA reads TGCGCCAGCAGCTTGGATGCGGGACCCGTCTTTAATGAGCAGTTCTTC. V usage is TRBV5-1 and J usage is TRBJ2-1; a possible D gene is TRBD2 (6 bases). The V gene's germline CDR1 is SGHRS and CDR2 YFSETQ. There are 16 residues in the CDR3. V shed 0 bases and J shed 7 bases, with 17 bases lying between them.

This clone has at least ten counts. The chain's CDR3 is CASSSLQRTGAYEQYF. Here the CDR3 DNA reads TGTGCCAGCAGTTCACTACAGCGGACAGGTGCCTACGAGCAGTACTTC. The chain links TRBV28 to TRBJ2-7; 7 nucleotides line up with TRBD1. The CDR3 consists of 16 residues. The germline V gene has CDR1 MDHEN and CDR2 SYDVKM. J lost 2 bases, V lost 4 bases, and 11 bases had no gene match.

This clone has just one count. This chain links TRBV5-4 with TRBJ1-1; 8 bases are a match to TRBD1. There are 19 residues in the CDR3. Germline CDR1 and CDR2: SGHNT and YYREEE (reference sequence). Losses at the gene ends were 1 base for V and 1 base for J; bases not matched to a gene: 15. The CDR3 region has the DNA TGTGCCAGCAGCTTGACCCACTTCAGGACAGGGAAAAGGAACACTGAAGCTTTCTTT. It is translated as CASSLTHFRTGKRNTEAFF.

This clone was picked up many times. The V call is TRBV19, the J call TRBJ2-7; D call uncertain. Germline CDR1 is LNHDA and CDR2 is SQIVND (reference sequence). The CDR3 sequence is 14 residues long. Trimming cost V 4 bases and J 3 bases, with 13 bases left between them. The CDR3 region is CASSTGRRGYEQYF. CDR3 nucleotides: TGTGCCAGTAGTACCGGACGGAGAGGCTACGAGCAGTACTTC.

The V gene is TRBV6-1, the J gene TRBJ1-6; D may be TRBD1 (6 bases). This CDR3 comprises 18 residues. The V gene's germline CDR1 is MNHNS and CDR2 SASEGT. V shed 1 base and J shed 2 bases, with 15 bases lying between them. The CDR3 nucleotides read TGTGCCAGCAGTGAAGTGGGGGCGACTAACACCTATAATTCACCCCTCCACTTT. This codes for CASSEVGATNTYNSPLHF.

The chain recombines TRBV30 with TRBJ1-2; D uncertain. The CDR3 loop spans 13 amino acids. CDR1 and CDR2 from the germline V gene are GTSNPN and SVGIG (reference sequence). Trimming pared 0 bases from V and 5 bases from J, leaving 10 bases between. For the CDR3, the DNA is TGTGCCTGGAGTGTAGTAGCGAGTTATGGCTACACCTTC. Protein sequence: CAWSVVASYGYTF.

The chain is built from TRBV28 and TRBJ1-5, with D perhaps matching TRBD1 (5 bases). Trimming shortened V by 6 bases and J by 5 bases, and 11 bases separated the two germline ends. The germline V gene has CDR1 MDHEN and CDR2 SYDVKM. This CDR3 has 13 residues. In DNA, the CDR3 is TGTGCCAGCAGGTGGGGCTTTTATCAGCCCCAGCATTTT. Amino acids: CASRWGFYQPQHF. Full variable domain (outside the CDR3, taken from reference TRBV28 and TRBJ1-5): DVKVTQSSRYLVKRTGEKVFLECVQDMDHENMFWYRQDPGLGLRLIYFSYDVKMKEKGDIPEGYSVSREKKERFSLILESASTNQTSMYLCASRWGFYQPQHFGDGTRLSIL.

V and J are TRBV28 and TRBJ2-7; maybe TRBD2 (6 bases). With 7 bases removed from V and 6 bases from J, the gap between germline ends came to 19 bases. The CDR3 has 14 residues. CDR1 MDHEN and CDR2 SYDVKM come from the germline V gene. DNA for the CDR3: TGTGCCAGCACCGGACTAATCAAGGGCTCCGAGCAGTACTTC. It encodes CASTGLIKGSEQYF.

This chain uses TRBV28 with TRBJ2-5, with 9 bases lining up with TRBD1. V trimming: 5 bases; J trimming: 6 bases; junction bases outside the gene matches: 7. The CDR3 is 14 residues long. Germline CDR1 is MDHEN and CDR2 is SYDVKM. CDR3 coding DNA: TGTGCCAGCAGTCCAACAGGGGGCGGGAAGACCCAGTACTTC. This encodes CASSPTGGGKTQYF.

For the CDR3, the DNA is TGCGCCAGCAGCTCCGCTACCTCGACAGGGTTAGATGAGCAGTTCTTC. Its protein is CASSSATSTGLDEQFF. The J gene is TRBJ2-1, the V gene TRBV5-1, with TRBD1 identical over 7 bases. This CDR3 contains 16 residues. The V gene's germline CDR1 is SGHRS and CDR2 YFSETQ. V lost 3 bases to trimming and J lost 8 bases; unmatched junction nucleotides: 14.

The chain recombines TRBV15 with TRBJ1-1; a possible D gene is TRBD1 (5 bases). The germline V and J ends were trimmed by 0 bases and 7 bases, with 15 bases remaining between them. The CDR3 contains 15 residues. In germline, CDR1 is LNHNV, CDR2 YYDKDF (reference sequence). Here the CDR3 reads CATSRDLGTRREAFF. The CDR3 coding sequence is TGTGCCACCAGCAGAGATCTGGGGACTCGGCGTGAAGCTTTCTTT. Using reference TRBV15 and TRBJ1-1 for the parts outside the CDR3, the full variable domain is DAMVIQNPRYQVTQFGKPVTLSCSQTLNHNVMYWYQQKSSQAPKLLFHYYDKDFNNEADTPDNFQSRRPNTSFCFLDIRSPGLGDTAMYLCATSRDLGTRREAFFGQGTRLTVV.

V is TRBV27 and J is TRBJ2-1; tentatively, D is TRBD2 (6 bases). CDR1 is MNHEY, CDR2 SMNVEV, per germline (reference sequence). CDR3 size: 14 residues. Trimming shortened V by 1 base and J by 5 bases, and 9 bases separated the two germline ends. CDR3: CASSLWRGDNEQFF. The DNA of the CDR3 is TGTGCCAGCAGTTTATGGAGGGGCGACAATGAGCAGTTCTTC.

The chain recombines TRBV5-1 with TRBJ2-1; D uncertain. Germline CDR1 SGHRS, CDR2 YFSETQ. This CDR3 has 12 amino acids. The V end lost 0 bases, the J end lost 7 bases, and 5 bases lay between the germline ends. CDR3 bases: TGCGCCAGCAGCTTGGTTCCAAATGAGCAGTTCTTC. It encodes CASSLVPNEQFF. Based on the CDR3 plus reference TRBV5-1 and TRBJ2-1, the full variable domain is KAGVTQTPRYLIKTRGQQVTLSCSPISGHRSVSWYQQTPGQGLQFLFEYFSETQRNKGNFPGRFSGRQFSNSRSEMNVSTLELGDSALYLCASSLVPNEQFFGPGTRLTVL.

The V and J genes are TRBV4-1 and TRBJ2-3; 7 bases are a match to TRBD2. The junction had 7 bases not matched to a gene; V was cut back by 4 bases and J by 0 bases. Per the germline V gene, CDR1 is MGHRA and CDR2 is YSYEKL. The CDR3 is 16 residues long. The DNA for the CDR3 is TGCGCCAGCAGCCTACTCAGCGGGGATAGCACAGATACGCAGTATTTT. The encoded protein is CASSLLSGDSTDTQYF.

The J gene is TRBJ2-7, the V gene TRBV5-1; 8 bases are shared with TRBD1. The V gene end was trimmed by 0 bases and the J gene end by 7 bases; junction bases not matched to a gene: 9. The CDR3 runs to 15 residues. In germline, CDR1 is SGHRS, CDR2 YFSETQ. The CDR3 DNA follows: TGCGCCAGCAGCTTGGTTGCGCAGGGGGCAAGAGAGCAGTACTTC. Its protein product is CASSLVAQGAREQYF.